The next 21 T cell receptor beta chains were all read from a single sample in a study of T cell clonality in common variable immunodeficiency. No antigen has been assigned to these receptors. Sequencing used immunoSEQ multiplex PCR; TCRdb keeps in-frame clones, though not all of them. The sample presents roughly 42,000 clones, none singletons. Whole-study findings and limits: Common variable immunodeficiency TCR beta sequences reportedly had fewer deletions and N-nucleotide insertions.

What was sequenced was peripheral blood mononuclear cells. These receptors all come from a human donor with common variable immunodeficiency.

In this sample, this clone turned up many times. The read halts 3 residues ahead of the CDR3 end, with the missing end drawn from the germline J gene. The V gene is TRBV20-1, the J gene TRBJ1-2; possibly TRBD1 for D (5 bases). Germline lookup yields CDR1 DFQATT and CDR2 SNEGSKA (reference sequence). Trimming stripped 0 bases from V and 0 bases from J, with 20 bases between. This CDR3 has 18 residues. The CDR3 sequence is CSARDPRGPAISNYGYTF. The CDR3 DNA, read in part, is TGCAGTGCTAGAGATCCGAGGGGCCCCGCGATTTCTAACTATGGC.

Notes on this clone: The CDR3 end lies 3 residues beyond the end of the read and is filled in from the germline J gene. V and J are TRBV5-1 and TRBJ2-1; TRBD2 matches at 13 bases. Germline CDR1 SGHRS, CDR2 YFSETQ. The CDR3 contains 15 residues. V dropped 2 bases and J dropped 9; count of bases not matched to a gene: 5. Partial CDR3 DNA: TGCGCCAGCAGCTTTGGGACTAGCGGGATTACTGAG. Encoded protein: CASSFGTSGITE. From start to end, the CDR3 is CASSFGTSGITEQFF.

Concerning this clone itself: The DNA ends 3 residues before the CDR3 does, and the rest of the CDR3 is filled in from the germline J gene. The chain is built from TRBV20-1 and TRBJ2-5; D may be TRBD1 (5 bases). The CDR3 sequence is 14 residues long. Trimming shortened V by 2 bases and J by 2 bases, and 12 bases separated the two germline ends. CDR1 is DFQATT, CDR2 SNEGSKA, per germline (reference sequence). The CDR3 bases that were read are TGCAGTGCTAGATGGGGCCCGGTTCAAGAGACC. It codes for CSARWGPVQET. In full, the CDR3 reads CSARWGPVQETQYF.

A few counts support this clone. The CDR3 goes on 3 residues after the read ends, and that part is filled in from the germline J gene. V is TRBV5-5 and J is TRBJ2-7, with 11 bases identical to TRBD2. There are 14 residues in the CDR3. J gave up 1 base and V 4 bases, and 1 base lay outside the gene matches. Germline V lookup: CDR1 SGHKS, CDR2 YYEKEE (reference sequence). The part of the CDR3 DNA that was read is TGTGCCAGCAGCCCTAGCGGGAGGTCCTACGAG. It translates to CASSPSGRSYE. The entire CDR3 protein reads CASSPSGRSYEQYF.

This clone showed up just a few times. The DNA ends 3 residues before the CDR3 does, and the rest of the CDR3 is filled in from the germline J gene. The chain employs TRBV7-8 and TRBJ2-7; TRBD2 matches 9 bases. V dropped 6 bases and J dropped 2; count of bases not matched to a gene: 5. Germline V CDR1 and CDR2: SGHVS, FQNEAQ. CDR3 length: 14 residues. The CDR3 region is CASREGLAPYEQYF. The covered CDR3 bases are TGTGCCAGCAGGGAGGGACTAGCTCCCTACGAG. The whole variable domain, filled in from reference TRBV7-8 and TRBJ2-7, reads GAGVSQSPRYKVAKRGQDVALRCDPISGHVSLFWYQQALGQGPEFLTYFQNEAQLDKSGLPSDRFFAERPEGSVSTLKIQRTQQEDSAVYLCASREGLAPYEQYFGPGTRLTVT.

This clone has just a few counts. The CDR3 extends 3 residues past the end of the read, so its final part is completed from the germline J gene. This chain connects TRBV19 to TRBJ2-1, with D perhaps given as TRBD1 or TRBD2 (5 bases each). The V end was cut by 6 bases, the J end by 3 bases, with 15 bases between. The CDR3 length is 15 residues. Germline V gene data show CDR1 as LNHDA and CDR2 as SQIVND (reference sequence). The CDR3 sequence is CASRPLEGHYNEQFF. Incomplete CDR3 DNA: TGTGCCAGTAGACCCCTTGAGGGGCACTACAATGAG.

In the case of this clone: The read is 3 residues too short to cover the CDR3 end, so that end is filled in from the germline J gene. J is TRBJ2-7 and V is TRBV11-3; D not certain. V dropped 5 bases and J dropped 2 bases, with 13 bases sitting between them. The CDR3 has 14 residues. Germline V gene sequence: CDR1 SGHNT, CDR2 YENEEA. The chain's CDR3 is CASSPFDSPYEQYF. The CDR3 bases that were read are TGTGCCAGCAGCCCGTTCGATAGCCCCTACGAG.

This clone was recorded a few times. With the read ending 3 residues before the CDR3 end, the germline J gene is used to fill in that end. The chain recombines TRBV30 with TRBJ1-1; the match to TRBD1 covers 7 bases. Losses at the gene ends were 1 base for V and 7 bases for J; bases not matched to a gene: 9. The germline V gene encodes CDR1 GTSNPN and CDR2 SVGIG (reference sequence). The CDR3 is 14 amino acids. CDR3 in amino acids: CAWSAGTAGNEAFF. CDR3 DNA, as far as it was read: TGTGCCTGGAGTGCGGGGACAGCCGGTAATGAA.

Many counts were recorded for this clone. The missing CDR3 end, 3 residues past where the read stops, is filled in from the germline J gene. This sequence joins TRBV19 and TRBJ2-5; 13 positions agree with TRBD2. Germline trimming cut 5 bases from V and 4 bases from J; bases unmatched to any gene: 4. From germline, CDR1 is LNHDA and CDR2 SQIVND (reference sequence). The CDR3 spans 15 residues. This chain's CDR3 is CASSSGTSGIETQYF. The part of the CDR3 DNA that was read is TGTGCCAGTAGTTCCGGGACTAGCGGGATAGAGACC.

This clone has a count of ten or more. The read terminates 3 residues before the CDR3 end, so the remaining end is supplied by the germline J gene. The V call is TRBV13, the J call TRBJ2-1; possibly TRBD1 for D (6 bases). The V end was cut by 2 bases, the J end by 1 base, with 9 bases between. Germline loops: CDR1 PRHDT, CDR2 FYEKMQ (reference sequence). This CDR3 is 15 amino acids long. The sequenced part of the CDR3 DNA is TGTGCCAGCAGCTTAAAGACAGGATCCTACAATGAG. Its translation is CASSLKTGSYNE. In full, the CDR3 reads CASSLKTGSYNEQFF.

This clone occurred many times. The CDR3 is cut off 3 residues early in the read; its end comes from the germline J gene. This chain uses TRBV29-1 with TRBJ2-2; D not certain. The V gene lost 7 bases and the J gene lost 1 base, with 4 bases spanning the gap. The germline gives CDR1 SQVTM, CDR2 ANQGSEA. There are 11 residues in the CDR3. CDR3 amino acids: CSGKNTGELFF. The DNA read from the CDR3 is TGCAGCGGTAAGAACACCGGGGAG.

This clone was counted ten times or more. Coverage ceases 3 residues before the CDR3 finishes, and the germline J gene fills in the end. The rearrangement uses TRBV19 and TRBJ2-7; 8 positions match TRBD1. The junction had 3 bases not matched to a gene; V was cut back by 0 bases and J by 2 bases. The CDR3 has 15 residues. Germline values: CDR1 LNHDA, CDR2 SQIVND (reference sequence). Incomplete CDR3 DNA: TGTGCCAGTAGTATAGAGACAGGGGCTACCTACGAG. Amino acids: CASSIETGATYE. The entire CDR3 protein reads CASSIETGATYEQYF.

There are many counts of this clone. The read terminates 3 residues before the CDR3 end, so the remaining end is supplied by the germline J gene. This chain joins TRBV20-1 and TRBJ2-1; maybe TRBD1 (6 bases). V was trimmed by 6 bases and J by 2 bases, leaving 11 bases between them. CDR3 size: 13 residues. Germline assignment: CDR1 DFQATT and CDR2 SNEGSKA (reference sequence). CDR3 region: CSAQTGTYNEQFF. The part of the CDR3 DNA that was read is TGCAGTGCGCAAACAGGGACCTACAATGAG.

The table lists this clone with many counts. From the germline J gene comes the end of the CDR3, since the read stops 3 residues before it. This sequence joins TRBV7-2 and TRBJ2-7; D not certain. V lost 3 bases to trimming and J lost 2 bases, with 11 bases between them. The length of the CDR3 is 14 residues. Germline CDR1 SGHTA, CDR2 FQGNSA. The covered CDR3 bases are TGTGCCAGCAGCTTGGGTGAGCAGGCCTACGAG. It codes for CASSLGEQAYE. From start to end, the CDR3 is CASSLGEQAYEQYF.

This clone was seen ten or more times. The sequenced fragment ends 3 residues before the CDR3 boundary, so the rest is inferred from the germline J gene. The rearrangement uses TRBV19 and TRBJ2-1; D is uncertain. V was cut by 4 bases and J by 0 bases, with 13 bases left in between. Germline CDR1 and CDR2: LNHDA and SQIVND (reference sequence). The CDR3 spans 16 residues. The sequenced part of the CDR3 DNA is TGTGCCAGTAGTAATAGCTGGGTCAGCTCCTACAATGAG. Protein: CASSNSWVSSYNE. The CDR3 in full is CASSNSWVSSYNEQFF.

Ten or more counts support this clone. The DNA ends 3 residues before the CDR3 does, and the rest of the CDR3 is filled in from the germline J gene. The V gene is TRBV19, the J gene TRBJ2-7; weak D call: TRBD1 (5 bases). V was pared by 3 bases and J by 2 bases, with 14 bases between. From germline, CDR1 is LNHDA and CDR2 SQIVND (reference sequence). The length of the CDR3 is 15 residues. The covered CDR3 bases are TGTGCCAGTAGTATTATTGTAGGGGATCCCTACGAG. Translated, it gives CASSIIVGDPYE. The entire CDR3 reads CASSIIVGDPYEQYF. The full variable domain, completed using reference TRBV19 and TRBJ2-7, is DGGITQSPKYLFRKEGQNVTLSCEQNLNHDAMYWYRQDPGQGLRLIYYSQIVNDFQKGDIAEGYSVSREKKESFPLTVTSAQKNPTAFYLCASSIIVGDPYEQYFGPGTRLTVT.

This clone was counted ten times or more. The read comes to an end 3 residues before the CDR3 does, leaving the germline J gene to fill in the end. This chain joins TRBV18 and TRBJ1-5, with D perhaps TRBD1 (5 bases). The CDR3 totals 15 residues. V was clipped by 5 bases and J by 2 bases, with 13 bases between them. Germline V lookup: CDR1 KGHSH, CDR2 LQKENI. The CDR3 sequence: CASSADRGGNQPQHF. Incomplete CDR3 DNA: TGTGCCAGCTCAGCAGACAGAGGTGGCAATCAGCCC.

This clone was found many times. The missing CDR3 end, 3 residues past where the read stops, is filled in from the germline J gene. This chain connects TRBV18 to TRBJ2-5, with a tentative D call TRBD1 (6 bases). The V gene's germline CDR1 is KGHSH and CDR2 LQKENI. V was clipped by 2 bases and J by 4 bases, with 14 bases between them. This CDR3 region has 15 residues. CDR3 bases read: TGTGCCAGCTCACCAGGGCAGGGGAGTCGAGAGACC. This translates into CASSPGQGSRET. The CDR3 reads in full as CASSPGQGSRETQYF.

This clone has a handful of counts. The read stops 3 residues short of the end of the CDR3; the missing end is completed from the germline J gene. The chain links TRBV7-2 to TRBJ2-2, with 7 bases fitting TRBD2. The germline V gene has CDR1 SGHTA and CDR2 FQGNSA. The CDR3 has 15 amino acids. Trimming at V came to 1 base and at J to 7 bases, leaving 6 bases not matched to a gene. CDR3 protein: CASSLVGRGGGELFF. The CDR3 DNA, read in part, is TGTGCCAGCAGCTTAGTCGGGCGCGGGGGCGGGGAG.

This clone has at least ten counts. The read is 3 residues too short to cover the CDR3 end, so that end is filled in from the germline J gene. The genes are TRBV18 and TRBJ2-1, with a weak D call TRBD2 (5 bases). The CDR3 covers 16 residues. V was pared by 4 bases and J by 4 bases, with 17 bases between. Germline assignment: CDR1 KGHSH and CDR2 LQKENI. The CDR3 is CASSLDLAGSYNEQFF. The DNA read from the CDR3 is TGTGCCAGCTCACTGGACCTGGCGGGCTCTTACAATGAG.

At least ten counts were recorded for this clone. CDR3 protein: CASSPLAGISYNEQFF. The CDR3 DNA, read in part, is TGTGCCAGCTCACCACTAGCGGGGATTTCCTACAATGAG. The V call is TRBV18, the J call TRBJ2-1; 8 bases are a match to TRBD2. The read terminates 3 residues ahead of where the CDR3 ends, so the germline J gene completes it. J lost 1 base, V lost 1 base, and 3 bases had no gene match. The CDR3 is made up of 16 amino acids. Germline assignment: CDR1 KGHSH and CDR2 LQKENI.